A selection of T cell receptor beta chains follows, all from one sample in a study of blood T cell repertoires in COVID-19. The assay was immunoSEQ multiplex PCR, and TCRdb's table has in-frame clones only and misses some. Among 300,000 to 400,000 clones listed, 80% to 90% were seen once. What was sequenced was peripheral blood. These receptors came from a man between 45 and 60 years old with active or convalescent COVID-19. CDR3s include the opening cysteine and the closing phenylalanine or tryptophan. Each record gives: D gene, clone size, V gene, J gene, CDR3 DNA, CDR3 protein. A D gene is named only where the DNA matches it firmly. Expanded clones are given a class, and other clones once, few, many or no size at all.

TRBD2,.,TRBV10-1,TRBJ2-3,TGCGCCAGCAGTGAGGCCCCTAGCGGGAGCACAGATACGCAGTATTTT,CASSEAPSGSTDTQYF
TRBD1,once,TRBV4-3,TRBJ1-2,TGCGCCAGCAGCCCGGGACAGGACCTCCTATATGGCTACACCTTC,CASSPGQDLLYGYTF
.,.,TRBV7-2,TRBJ2-7,TGTGCCAGCAGCCGGCCGAACTACTACGAGCAGTACTTC,CASSRPNYYEQYF
TRBD2,once,TRBV2,TRBJ2-5,TGTGCCAGCAGCAAACTAGCGGCGATCCAAGAGACCCAGTACTTC,CASSKLAAIQETQYF
TRBD1,.,TRBV11-2,TRBJ2-5,TGTGCCAGCAGCTTAACCCCAGGGGGCGAAGAGACCCAGTACTTC,CASSLTPGGEETQYF
TRBD2,.,TRBV28,TRBJ2-3,TGTGCCAGCAGTTTATATACAGCGGGAGCCCCAGATACGCAGTATTTT,CASSLYTAGAPDTQYF
TRBD1,few,TRBV9,TRBJ2-5,TGTGCCAGCAGCGTTGCGGACAGGGAGGTGGAGACCCAGTACTTC,CASSVADREVETQYF
TRBD1,.,TRBV7-9,TRBJ2-7,TGTGCCAGCAGATTGGCAGGGGGCTACGAGCAGTACTTC,CASRLAGGYEQYF
.,.,TRBV4-3,TRBJ2-5,TGCGCCAGCAGCCCTCGCAAGACCCTAGCCGGGGTGACCCAGTACTTC,CASSPRKTLAGVTQYF
.,.,TRBV28,TRBJ2-2,TGTGCCAGCAATGGCCCGAACACCGGGGAGCTGTTTTTT,CASNGPNTGELFF
TRBD1,.,TRBV7-2,TRBJ1-1,TGTGCCAGCAGACATAGAAACAGGGGGCCAAGTGAAGCTTTCTTT,CASRHRNRGPSEAFF
.,once,TRBV7-2,TRBJ1-1,TGTGCCAGCAGCCGGGGAGGAGTTATTAACACTGAAGCTTTCTTT,CASSRGGVINTEAFF
TRBD1,.,TRBV28,TRBJ1-3,TGTGCCAGCAGCCCGATGGGACAGACATCTGGAAACACCATATATTTT,CASSPMGQTSGNTIYF
TRBD1,.,TRBV19,TRBJ1-1,TGTGCCAGTAGTTCTTACAGGGGCTCTGAAGCTTTCTTT,CASSSYRGSEAFF
TRBD1,.,TRBV28,TRBJ2-7,TGTGCCAGCAGTTCCCCCGGGACAGGGCCCTACGAGCAGTACTTC,CASSSPGTGPYEQYF
.,.,TRBV9,TRBJ1-2,TGTGCCAGCAGTCCCGACAGGAACTATGGCTACACCTTC,CASSPDRNYGYTF
TRBD1,.,TRBV7-8,TRBJ2-3,TGTGCCAGCAGCCTCAACAGGGGAGATACGCAGTATTTT,CASSLNRGDTQYF
.,.,TRBV24-1,TRBJ2-3,TGTGCCACCAGTGATCCCTACAGGGATATCACAGATACGCAGTATTTT,CATSDPYRDITDTQYF
TRBD2,.,TRBV5-1,TRBJ2-3,TGCGCCAGCAGCTTGGGGGCCGGAGCGGGAGGGCCAACAGATACGCAGTATTTT,CASSLGAGAGGPTDTQYF
TRBD2,.,TRBV5-1,TRBJ2-1,TGCGCCAGCAGCTTGGTTCGCGGGGGGAATAACAATGAGCAGTTCTTC,CASSLVRGGNNNEQFF
.,few,TRBV7-2,TRBJ2-7,TGTGCCAGCAGCTTAGGGTTCGGGGGTACCGGGAGCTCCTACGAGCAGTACTTC,CASSLGFGGTGSSYEQYF
.,few,TRBV7-6,TRBJ2-1,TGTGCCAGCAGCTTAGCGACGGGAGCGGACAATGAGCAGTTCTTC,CASSLATGADNEQFF
.,.,TRBV18,TRBJ2-3,TGTGCCAGCTCACCATTTTCACCCGAGGGCAACACAGATACGCAGTATTTT,CASSPFSPEGNTDTQYF
.,.,TRBV5-1,TRBJ1-1,TGCGCCAGCAGCTTGGCCGGGGGGATAGCCCCTGAAGCTTTCTTT,CASSLAGGIAPEAFF
.,.,TRBV30,TRBJ1-2,TGTGCCTGGACCGGGAGCTATGGCTACACCTTC,CAWTGSYGYTF
TRBD2,.,TRBV3-1/TRBV3-2,TRBJ2-7,TGTGCCAGCAGTCCTAGCGGCGGCCCGGGCGAGCAGTACTTC,CASSPSGGPGEQYF
.,.,TRBV30,TRBJ1-1,TGTGCCTGGAGTGCCAGGACAACCTTGAACACTGAAGCTTTCTTT,CAWSARTTLNTEAFF
.,.,TRBV25-1,TRBJ2-7,TGTGCCAGCAGTAGGGACAACGACCCCTACGAGCAGTACTTC,CASSRDNDPYEQYF
.,once,TRBV5-4,TRBJ1-3,TGTGCCAGCAGCTTGGGAGGTGCGGGGGGCGGAAACACCATATATTTT,CASSLGGAGGGNTIYF
TRBD1,many,TRBV4-1,TRBJ1-1,TGCGCCAGCAGCCAAGCGGTCGGCAGGGGGCGTACTGAAGCTTTCTTT,CASSQAVGRGRTEAFF
.,.,TRBV5-1,TRBJ2-3,TGCGCCAGCAGCTTCACAGGGACAGATACGCAGTATTTT,CASSFTGTDTQYF
.,.,TRBV29-1,TRBJ2-3,TGCAGCGTTGGTAGCGCCTCTAGCACAGATACGCAGTATTTT,CSVGSASSTDTQYF
.,.,TRBV24-1,TRBJ2-3,TGTGCCACCAGTGATTTTCTGGCGGGGGCCCCCAATACGCAGTATTTT,CATSDFLAGAPNTQYF
.,.,TRBV5-4,TRBJ1-4,TGTGCCAGCAGCTTGAAGGCAGGGTCGGCAACTAATGAAAAACTGTTTTTT,CASSLKAGSATNEKLFF
.,few,TRBV28,TRBJ1-2,TGTGCCAGCAGTTACCCCGGACGGGAGGAATATGGCTACACCTTC,CASSYPGREEYGYTF
.,.,TRBV7-2,TRBJ2-7,TGTGCCAGCAGCTCCGGCCCCGGGACTCGCTACGAGCAGTACTTC,CASSSGPGTRYEQYF
TRBD1,.,TRBV29-1,TRBJ1-2,TGCAGCGTGGGGACAGGGGACTATGGCTACACCTTC,CSVGTGDYGYTF
.,.,TRBV7-3,TRBJ2-1,TGTGCCAGCAGCTCGGGACTCAATGAGCAGTTCTTC,CASSSGLNEQFF
.,.,TRBV28,TRBJ2-5,TGTGCCAGCAGTTTACAGTTTCAAGAGACCCAGTACTTC,CASSLQFQETQYF
.,once,TRBV10-3,TRBJ1-1,TGTGCCATCAGTAAAGACAGAAAAAACACTGAAGCTTTCTTT,CAISKDRKNTEAFF
TRBD1,.,TRBV30,TRBJ1-5,TGTGCCTGGGGACAGGGGTATAGCAATCAGCCCCAGCATTTT,CAWGQGYSNQPQHF
.,.,TRBV12-3/TRBV12-4,TRBJ2-3,TGTGCCAGCAGTCTCTCCACAGATACGCAGTATTTT,CASSLSTDTQYF
TRBD2,.,TRBV6-4,TRBJ2-3,TGTGCCAGCAGTGACTCGCCTCTAGCGGGGGGGAAGGCCCCGTATTTT,CASSDSPLAGGKAPYF
.,once,TRBV7-8,TRBJ2-5,TGTGCCAGCAGCTCGAATACAGGGACCCAGTACTTC,CASSSNTGTQYF
.,.,TRBV12-3/TRBV12-4,TRBJ2-1,TGTGCCAGCAGTACGGGGGATTGGAATGAGCAGTTCTTC,CASSTGDWNEQFF
.,.,TRBV4-3,TRBJ2-6,TGCGCCAGCAGCCCACAAGAGGCACGTGGGGCCAACGTCCTGACTTTC,CASSPQEARGANVLTF
TRBD1,.,TRBV11-3,TRBJ1-1,TGTGCCAGCAGCGTGACAGGGGGCACTGAAGCTTTCTTT,CASSVTGGTEAFF
TRBD2,.,TRBV5-1,TRBJ2-1,TGCGCCAGCAGCTTGGGCGGGACTAGCGGACACAATGAGCAGTTCTTC,CASSLGGTSGHNEQFF
.,.,TRBV19,TRBJ1-5,TGTGCCAGTAGCCTTGGGGGACTGGGGAGCAATCAGCCCCAGCATTTT,CASSLGGLGSNQPQHF
.,.,TRBV6-5,TRBJ1-5,TGTGCCAGCAGTTACAATTCACGGCAGCCCCAGCATTTT,CASSYNSRQPQHF